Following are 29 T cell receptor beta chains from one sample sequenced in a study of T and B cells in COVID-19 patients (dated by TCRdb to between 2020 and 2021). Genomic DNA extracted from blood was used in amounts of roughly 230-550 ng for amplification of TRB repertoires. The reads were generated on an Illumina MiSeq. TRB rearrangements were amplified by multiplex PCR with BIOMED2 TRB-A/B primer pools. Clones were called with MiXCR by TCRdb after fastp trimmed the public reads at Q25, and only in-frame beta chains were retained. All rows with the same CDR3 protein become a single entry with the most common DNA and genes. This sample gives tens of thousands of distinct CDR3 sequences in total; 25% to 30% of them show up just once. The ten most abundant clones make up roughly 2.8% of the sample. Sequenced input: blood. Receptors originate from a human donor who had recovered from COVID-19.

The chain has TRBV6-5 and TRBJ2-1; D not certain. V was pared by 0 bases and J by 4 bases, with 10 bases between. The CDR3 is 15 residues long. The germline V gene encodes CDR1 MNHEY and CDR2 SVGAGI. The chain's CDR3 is CASSYSNTEYNEQFF. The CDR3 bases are TGTGCCAGCAGTTACTCTAATACAGAATACAATGAGCAGTTCTTC.

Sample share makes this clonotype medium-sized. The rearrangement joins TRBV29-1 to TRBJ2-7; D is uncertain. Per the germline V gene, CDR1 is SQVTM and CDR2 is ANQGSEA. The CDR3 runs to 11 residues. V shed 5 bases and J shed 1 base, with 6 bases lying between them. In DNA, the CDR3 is TGCAGCGTTAGGCAGTCCTACGAGCAGTACTTC. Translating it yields CSVRQSYEQYF.

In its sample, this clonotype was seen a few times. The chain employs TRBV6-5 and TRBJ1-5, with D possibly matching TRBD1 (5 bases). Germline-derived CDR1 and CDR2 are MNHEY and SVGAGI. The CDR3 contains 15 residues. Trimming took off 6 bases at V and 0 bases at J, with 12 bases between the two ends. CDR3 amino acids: CASSPMGGSNQPQHF. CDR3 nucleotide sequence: TGTGCCAGCAGCCCCATGGGGGGTAGCAATCAGCCCCAGCATTTT.

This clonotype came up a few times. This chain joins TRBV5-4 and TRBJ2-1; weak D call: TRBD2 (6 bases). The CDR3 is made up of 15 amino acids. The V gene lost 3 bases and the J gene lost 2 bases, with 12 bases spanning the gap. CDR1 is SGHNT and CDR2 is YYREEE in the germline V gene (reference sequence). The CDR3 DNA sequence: TGTGCCAGCAGCTCCGGGGGTTACCCCTACAATGAGCAGTTCTTC. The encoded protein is CASSSGGYPYNEQFF.

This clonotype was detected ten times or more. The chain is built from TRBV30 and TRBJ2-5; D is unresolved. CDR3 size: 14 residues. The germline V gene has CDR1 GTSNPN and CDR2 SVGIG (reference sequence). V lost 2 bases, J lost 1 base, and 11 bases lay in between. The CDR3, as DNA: TGTGCCTGGAGTAATACGGCAGCCCAAGAGACCCAGTACTTC. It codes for CAWSNTAAQETQYF.

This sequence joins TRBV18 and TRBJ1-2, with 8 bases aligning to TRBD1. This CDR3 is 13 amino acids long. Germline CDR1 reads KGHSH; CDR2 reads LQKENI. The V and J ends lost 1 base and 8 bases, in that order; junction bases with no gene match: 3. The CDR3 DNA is TGTGCCAGCTCACCACGGGACAGGTTCGGCTACACCTTC. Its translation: CASSPRDRFGYTF.

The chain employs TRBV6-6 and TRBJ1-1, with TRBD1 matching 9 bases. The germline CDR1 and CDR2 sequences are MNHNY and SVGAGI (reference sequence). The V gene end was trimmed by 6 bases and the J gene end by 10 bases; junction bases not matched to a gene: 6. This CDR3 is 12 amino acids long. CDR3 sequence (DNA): TGTGCCAGCAGCCGGGGGGGACAGGGAGCTTTCTTT. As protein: CASSRGGQGAFF.

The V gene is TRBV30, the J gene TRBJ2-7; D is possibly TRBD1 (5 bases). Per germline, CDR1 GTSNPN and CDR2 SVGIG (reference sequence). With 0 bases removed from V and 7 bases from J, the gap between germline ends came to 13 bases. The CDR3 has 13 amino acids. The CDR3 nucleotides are TGTGCCTGGAGTGTAGATAGGGGATCTGAGCAGTACTTC. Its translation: CAWSVDRGSEQYF. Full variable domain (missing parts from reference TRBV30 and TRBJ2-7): SQTIHQWPATLVQPVGSPLSLECTVEGTSNPNLYWYRQAAGRGLQLLFYSVGIGQISSEVPQNLSASRPQDRQFILSSKKLLLSDSGFYLCAWSVDRGSEQYFGPGTRLTVT.

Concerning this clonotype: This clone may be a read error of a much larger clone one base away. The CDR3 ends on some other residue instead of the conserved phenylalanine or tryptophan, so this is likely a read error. The CDR3 region is CSVRGQGAKNIQYL. The CDR3 DNA sequence: TGCAGCGTGAGGGGACAGGGAGCCAAAAACATTCAGTACCTC. The chain employs TRBV29-1 and TRBJ2-4; 9 positions agree with TRBD1. Germline assignment: CDR1 SQVTM and CDR2 ANQGSEA. The CDR3 contains 14 residues. V lost 6 bases to trimming and J lost 0 bases; unmatched junction nucleotides: 3.

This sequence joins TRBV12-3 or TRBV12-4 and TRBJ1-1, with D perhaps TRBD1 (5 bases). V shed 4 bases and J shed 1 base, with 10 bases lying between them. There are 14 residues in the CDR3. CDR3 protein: CASSSQGGNTEAFF. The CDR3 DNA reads TGTGCCAGCAGTTCCCAGGGAGGGAACACTGAAGCTTTCTTT.

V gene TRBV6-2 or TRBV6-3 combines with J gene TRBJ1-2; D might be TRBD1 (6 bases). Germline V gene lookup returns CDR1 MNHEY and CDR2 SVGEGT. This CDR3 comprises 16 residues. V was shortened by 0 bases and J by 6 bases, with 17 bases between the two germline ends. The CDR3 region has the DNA TGTGCCAGCAGTTACTCTCGCCGAGGGGGAATTCATGGCTACACCTTC. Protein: CASSYSRRGGIHGYTF.

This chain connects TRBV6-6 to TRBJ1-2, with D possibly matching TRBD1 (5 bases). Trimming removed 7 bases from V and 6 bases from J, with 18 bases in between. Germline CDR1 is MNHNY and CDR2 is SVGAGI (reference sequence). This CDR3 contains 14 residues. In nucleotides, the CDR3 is TGTGCCAGCAACCCTTGGGGGGGGGGTCATGGCTACACCTTC. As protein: CASNPWGGGHGYTF.

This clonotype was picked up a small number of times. The CDR3 spells CASWDIDSGNTIYF. CDR3 sequence (DNA): TGTGCCAGCTGGGACATCGACTCTGGAAACACCATATATTTT. The V and J genes are TRBV6-5 and TRBJ1-3; a possible D gene is TRBD1 (6 bases). Germline assignment: CDR1 MNHEY and CDR2 SVGAGI. V shed 8 bases and J shed 0 bases, with 11 bases lying between them. The CDR3 runs 14 residues.

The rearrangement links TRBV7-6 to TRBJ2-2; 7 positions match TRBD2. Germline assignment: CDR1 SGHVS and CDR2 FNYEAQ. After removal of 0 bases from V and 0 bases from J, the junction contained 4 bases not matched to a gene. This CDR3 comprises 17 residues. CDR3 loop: CASSLAASGSNTGELFF. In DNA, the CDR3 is TGTGCCAGCAGCTTAGCGGCTAGCGGCTCGAACACCGGGGAGCTGTTTTTT.

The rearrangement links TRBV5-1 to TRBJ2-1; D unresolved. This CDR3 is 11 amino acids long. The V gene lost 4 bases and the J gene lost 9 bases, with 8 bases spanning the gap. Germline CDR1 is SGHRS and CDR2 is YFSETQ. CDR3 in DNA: TGCGCCAGCAGCGTTACATCTGAGCAGTTCTTC. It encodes CASSVTSEQFF.

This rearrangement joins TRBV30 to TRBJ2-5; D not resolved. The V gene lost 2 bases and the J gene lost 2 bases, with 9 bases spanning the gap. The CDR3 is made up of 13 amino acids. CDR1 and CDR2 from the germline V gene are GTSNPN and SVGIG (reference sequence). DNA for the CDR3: TGTGCCTGGAGTACGAACTCGCAAGAGACCCAGTACTTC. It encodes CAWSTNSQETQYF.

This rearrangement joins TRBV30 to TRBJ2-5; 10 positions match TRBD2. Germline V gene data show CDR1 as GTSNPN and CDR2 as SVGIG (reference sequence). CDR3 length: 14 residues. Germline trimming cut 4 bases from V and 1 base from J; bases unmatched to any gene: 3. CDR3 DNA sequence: TGTGCCTGGAAACTAGCGGGACCCCAAGAGACCCAGTACTTC. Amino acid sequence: CAWKLAGPQETQYF.

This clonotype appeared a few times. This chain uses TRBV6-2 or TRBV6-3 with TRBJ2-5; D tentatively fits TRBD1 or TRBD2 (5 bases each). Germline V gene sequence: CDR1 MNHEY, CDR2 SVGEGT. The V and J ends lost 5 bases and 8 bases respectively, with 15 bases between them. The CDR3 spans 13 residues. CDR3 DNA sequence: TGTGCCAGCAGTGCCGGGACCAGTTATACCCAGTACTTC. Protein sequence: CASSAGTSYTQYF.

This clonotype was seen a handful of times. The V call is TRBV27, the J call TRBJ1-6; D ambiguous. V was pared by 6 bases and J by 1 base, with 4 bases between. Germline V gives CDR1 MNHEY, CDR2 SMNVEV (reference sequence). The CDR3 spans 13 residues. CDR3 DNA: TGTGCCAGCAGGGGTTCCTATAATTCACCCCTCCACTTT. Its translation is CASRGSYNSPLHF.

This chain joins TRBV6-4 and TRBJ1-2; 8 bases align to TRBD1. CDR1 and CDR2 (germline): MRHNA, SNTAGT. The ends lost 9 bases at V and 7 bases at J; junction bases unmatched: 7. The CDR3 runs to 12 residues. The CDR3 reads CARPQGASGYTF. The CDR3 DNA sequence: TGTGCCAGACCGCAGGGGGCTAGTGGCTACACCTTC.

CDR3 amino acids: CASSSQVYEQYF. As DNA, the CDR3 is TGCGCCAGCAGCTCCCAAGTATACGAGCAGTACTTC. This chain connects TRBV5-1 to TRBJ2-7; D is undetermined. This CDR3 comprises 12 residues. Germline assignment: CDR1 SGHRS and CDR2 YFSETQ. V dropped 3 bases and J dropped 4 bases, with 8 bases sitting between them.

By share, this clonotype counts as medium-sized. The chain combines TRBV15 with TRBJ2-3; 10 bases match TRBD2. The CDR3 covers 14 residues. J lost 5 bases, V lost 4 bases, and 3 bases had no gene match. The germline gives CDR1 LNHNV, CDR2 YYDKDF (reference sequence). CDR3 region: CATSKSGGVDTQYF. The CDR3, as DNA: TGTGCCACCAGCAAGAGCGGGGGGGTAGATACGCAGTATTTT.

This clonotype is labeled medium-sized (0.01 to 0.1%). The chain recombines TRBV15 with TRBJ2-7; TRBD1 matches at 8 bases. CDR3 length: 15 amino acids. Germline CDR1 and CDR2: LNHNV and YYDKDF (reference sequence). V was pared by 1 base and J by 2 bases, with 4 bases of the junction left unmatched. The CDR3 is CATSRVAGGAYEQYF. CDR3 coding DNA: TGTGCCACCAGCAGAGTCGCAGGGGGCGCCTACGAGCAGTACTTC.

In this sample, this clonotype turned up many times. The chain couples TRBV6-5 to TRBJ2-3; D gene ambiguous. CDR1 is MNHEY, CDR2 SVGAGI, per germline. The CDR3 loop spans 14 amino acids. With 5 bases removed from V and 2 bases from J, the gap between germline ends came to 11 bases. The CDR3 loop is CASSGLLPTDTQYF. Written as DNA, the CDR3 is TGTGCCAGCAGTGGGTTATTACCCACAGATACGCAGTATTTT.

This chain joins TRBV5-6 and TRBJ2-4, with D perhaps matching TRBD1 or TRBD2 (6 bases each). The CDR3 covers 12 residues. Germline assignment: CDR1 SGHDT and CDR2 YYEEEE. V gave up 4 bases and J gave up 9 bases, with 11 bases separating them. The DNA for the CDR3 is TGTGCCAGCAGCCATGAGGGGGGCATTCAGTACTTC. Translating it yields CASSHEGGIQYF.

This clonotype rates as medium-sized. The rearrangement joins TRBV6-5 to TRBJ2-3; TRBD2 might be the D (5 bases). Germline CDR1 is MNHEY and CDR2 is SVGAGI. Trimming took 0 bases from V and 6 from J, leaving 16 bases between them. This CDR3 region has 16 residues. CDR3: CASSYSWTLGSDTQYF. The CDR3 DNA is TGTGCCAGCAGTTACTCGTGGACTCTCGGATCGGATACGCAGTATTTT.

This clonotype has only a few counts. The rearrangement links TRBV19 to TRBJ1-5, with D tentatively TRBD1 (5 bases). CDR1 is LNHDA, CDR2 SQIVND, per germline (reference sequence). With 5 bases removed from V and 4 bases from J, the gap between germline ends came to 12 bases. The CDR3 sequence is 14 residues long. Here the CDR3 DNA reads TGTGCCAGTAGTTGGGACGGAGGGAATCAGCCCCAGCATTTT. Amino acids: CASSWDGGNQPQHF.

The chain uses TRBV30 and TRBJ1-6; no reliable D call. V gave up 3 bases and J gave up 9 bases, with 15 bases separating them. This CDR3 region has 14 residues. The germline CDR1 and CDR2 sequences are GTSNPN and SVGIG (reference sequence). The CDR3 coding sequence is TGTGCCTGGAGGACAAAAGTAACACTTTCACCCCTCCACTTT. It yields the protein CAWRTKVTLSPLHF.

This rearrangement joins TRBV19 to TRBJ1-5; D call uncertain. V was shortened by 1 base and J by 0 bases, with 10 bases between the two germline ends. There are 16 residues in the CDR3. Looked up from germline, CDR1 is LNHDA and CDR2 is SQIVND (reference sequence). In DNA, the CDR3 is TGTGCCAGTAGTATAGTTGGCAGATTTAGCAATCAGCCCCAGCATTTT. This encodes CASSIVGRFSNQPQHF.